A selection of T cell receptor beta chains follows, all from one sample in a study of blood T cell repertoires in COVID-19. Assay used: immunoSEQ multiplex PCR; TCRdb lists only in-frame clones, some missing. Of 150,000 to 200,000 clones in the sample, roughly 80% were seen once. The sample taken for sequencing was PBMCs or T cells enriched from blood (not recorded which). These TCRs come from a man aged 55 to 70 who had been exposed to COVID-19. Both conserved end residues are part of each CDR3. Size is stated for part of the rows, as once, few or many counts, or as a class when the clone is expanded.

TRBJ2-7 | TRBV9 | - | CASSVDPGSGRGEQYF
TRBJ1-2 | TRBV12-3/TRBV12-4 | - | CASSLDRGYGYTF
TRBJ1-5 | TRBV30 | - | CAWSRGVDSNQPQHF
TRBJ2-4 | TRBV24-1 | many | CAVIGGPAKNIQYF
TRBJ1-2 | TRBV5-1 | few | CASSLAGTGGGYTF
TRBJ2-1 | TRBV6-5 | - | CASREGLAASQFF
TRBJ1-3 | TRBV28 | - | CASSSGGTGNTIYF
TRBJ2-7 | TRBV7-2 | - | CASSPVPGYEQYF
TRBJ2-7 | TRBV12-5 | once | CASGLLAEQYF
TRBJ2-3 | TRBV30 | - | CAWSMTSGSGTDTQYF
TRBJ2-5 | TRBV4-2 | - | CASSQRGGGVQETQYF
TRBJ1-6 | TRBV5-1 | - | CASSLRENSPLHF
TRBJ2-1 | TRBV14 | - | CASSPTSGRPTYNEQFF
TRBJ2-1 | TRBV14 | - | CASSRGGSYNEQFF
TRBJ1-6 | TRBV5-1 | - | CASSLERGLRGTLHF
TRBJ2-3 | TRBV7-8 | - | CASSLFSTSGRTDTQYF
TRBJ1-2 | TRBV25-1 | - | CASSEFSGKPYGYTF
TRBJ2-3 | TRBV2 | - | CASRGTGLMSTDTQYF
TRBJ2-3 | TRBV6-5 | - | CASSGGGRSTDTQYF
TRBJ1-3 | TRBV7-8 | few | CASSLAWGGSGNTIYF
TRBJ1-4 | TRBV28 | once | CASTNPGVGEKLFF
TRBJ2-2 | TRBV4-2 | - | CASSQGFTSGNTGELFF
TRBJ2-2 | TRBV19 | - | CASMGTSGRDGELFF
TRBJ2-2 | TRBV7-9 | - | CASSLSGAWGGELFF